This T cell receptor (beta chain) was found in a study of T cells after yellow fever vaccination. Concerning this clonotype itself: Its antigen remains unidentified.

TCRdb re-called the 5' RACE reads with MiXCR, one entry per CDR3 protein. The data show 450,000 to 550,000 distinct CDR3 sequences, 15% to 20% seen once. The germline gives CDR1 SNHLY, CDR2 FYNNEI. With 6 bases clipped from V and 4 bases from J, the junction kept 7 bases outside the gene matches. This CDR3 comprises 15 residues. Study findings and constraints: Reappearance after the booster was observed for most primary-vaccination clones (about 96% CD4, roughly 90% CD8).

Specimen: PBMCs, collected 15 days after the yellow fever booster vaccination. The source is a man aged 25-45 years who received the YFV17D yellow fever vaccine. The chain combines TRBV2 with TRBJ2-3, with TRBD2 identical over 10 bases. CDR3 coding DNA: TGTGCCAGCAGGGTCCAACTAGCGGGGTCAGATACGCAGTATTTT. Residues: CASRVQLAGSDTQYF.